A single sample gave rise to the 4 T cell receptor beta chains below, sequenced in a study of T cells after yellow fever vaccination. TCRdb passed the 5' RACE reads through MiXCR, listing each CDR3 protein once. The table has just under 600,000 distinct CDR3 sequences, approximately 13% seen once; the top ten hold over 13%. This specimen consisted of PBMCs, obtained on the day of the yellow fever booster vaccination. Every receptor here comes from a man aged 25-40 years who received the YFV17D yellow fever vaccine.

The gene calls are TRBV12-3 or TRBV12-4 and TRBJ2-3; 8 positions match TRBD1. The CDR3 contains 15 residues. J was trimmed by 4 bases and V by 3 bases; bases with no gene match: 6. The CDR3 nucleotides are TGTGCCAGCAGTTTCCAGGGGGCGAACGCAGATACGCAGTATTTT. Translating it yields CASSFQGANADTQYF.

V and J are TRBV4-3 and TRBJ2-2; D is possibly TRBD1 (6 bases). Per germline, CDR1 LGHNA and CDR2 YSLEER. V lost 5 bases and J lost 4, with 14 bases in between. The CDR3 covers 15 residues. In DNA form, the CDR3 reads TGCGCCAGCAGCGGGGACCCCAGGGGCACCGGGGAGCTGTTTTTT. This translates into CASSGDPRGTGELFF.

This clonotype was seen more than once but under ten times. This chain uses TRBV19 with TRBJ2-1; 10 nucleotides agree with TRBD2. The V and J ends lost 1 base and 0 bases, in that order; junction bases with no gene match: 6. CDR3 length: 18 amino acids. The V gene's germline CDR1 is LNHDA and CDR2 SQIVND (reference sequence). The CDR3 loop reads CASSIGASGSFSYNEQFF. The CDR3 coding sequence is TGTGCCAGTAGTATAGGGGCTAGCGGGAGTTTCTCCTACAATGAGCAGTTCTTC.

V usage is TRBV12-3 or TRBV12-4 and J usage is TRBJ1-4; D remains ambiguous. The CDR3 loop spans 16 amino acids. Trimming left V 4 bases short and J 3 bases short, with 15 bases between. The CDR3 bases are TGTGCCAGCAGTTCTTGGACGGAGGACTCTAATGAAAAACTGTTTTTT. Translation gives CASSSWTEDSNEKLFF.